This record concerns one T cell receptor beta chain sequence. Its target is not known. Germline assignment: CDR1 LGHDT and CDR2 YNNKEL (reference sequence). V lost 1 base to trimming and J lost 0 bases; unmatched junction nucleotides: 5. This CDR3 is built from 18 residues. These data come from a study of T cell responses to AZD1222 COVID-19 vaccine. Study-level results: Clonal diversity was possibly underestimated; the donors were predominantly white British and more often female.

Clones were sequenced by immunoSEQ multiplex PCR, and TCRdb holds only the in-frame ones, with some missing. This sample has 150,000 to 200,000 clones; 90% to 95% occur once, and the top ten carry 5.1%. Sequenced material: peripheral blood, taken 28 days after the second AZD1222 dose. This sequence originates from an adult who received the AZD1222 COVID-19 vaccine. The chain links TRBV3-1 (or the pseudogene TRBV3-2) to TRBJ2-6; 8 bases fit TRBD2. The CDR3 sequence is CASSQGAGGTSGANVLTF. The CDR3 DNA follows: TGTGCCAGCAGCCAAGGTGCGGGGGGAACCTCTGGGGCCAACGTCCTGACTTTC.